The 21 T cell receptor beta chains listed next were all sequenced from one sample in a study of post-analysis software for immune sequencing data. Points from the study as a whole: TRBV segments more frequent in patients than in controls numbered several and included TRBV5-6, TRBV5-1 and TRBV20-1.

Their recognized antigens are unknown. Prepared TCR beta cDNA libraries contained unique molecular identifiers. MiXCR, applied by TCRdb to the PCR reads, yields one record per CDR3 protein. Counted here are 350,000 to 450,000 distinct CDR3 sequences, roughly 36% occurring once; the ten biggest clones make up roughly 13%. The sequenced material came from blood. These receptors came from a girl under 18 with multiple sclerosis.

The J gene is TRBJ2-3, the V gene TRBV7-9; 7 bases map to TRBD2. The CDR3 contains 16 residues. CDR1 and CDR2 from the germline V gene are SEHNR and FQNEAQ (reference sequence). The ends lost 4 bases at V and 0 bases at J; junction bases unmatched: 7. The DNA for the CDR3 is TGTGCCAGCAGCTCTACGCTAGCGGATAGCACAGATACGCAGTATTTT. Translating it yields CASSSTLADSTDTQYF.

This clonotype was detected a few times. The chain links TRBV20-1 to TRBJ2-1; D not resolved. The V end lost 0 bases, the J end lost 3 bases, and 18 bases lay between the germline ends. This CDR3 contains 17 residues. Germline CDR1 reads DFQATT; CDR2 reads SNEGSKA (reference sequence). CDR3 DNA: TGCAGTGCTAGAGATTCTGCCGGACCCGAAATCTACAATGAGCAGTTCTTC. Its translation is CSARDSAGPEIYNEQFF.

The J gene is TRBJ2-5, the V gene TRBV29-1; 8 nucleotides agree with TRBD2. The CDR3 runs to 15 residues. Per germline, CDR1 SQVTM and CDR2 ANQGSEA. V dropped 3 bases and J dropped 1; count of bases not matched to a gene: 7. The CDR3 is CSVDASGGFQETQYF. CDR3 in DNA: TGCAGCGTTGATGCCAGCGGGGGATTCCAAGAGACCCAGTACTTC.

This rearrangement joins TRBV15 to TRBJ2-3; D is unclear. CDR3 length: 16 residues. Trimming pared 0 bases from V and 4 bases from J, leaving 14 bases between. CDR1 is LNHNV, CDR2 YYDKDF, per germline (reference sequence). The CDR3 bases are TGTGCCACCAGCAGAGATGGGGATCCCGCGCCAGATACGCAGTATTTT. Encoded protein: CATSRDGDPAPDTQYF.

This clonotype was recorded many times. This chain's CDR3 is CSASENSMDTQYF. In DNA form, the CDR3 reads TGCAGTGCTAGTGAGAATTCGATGGATACGCAGTATTTT. This chain uses TRBV20-1 with TRBJ2-3; the D is unclear. Germline V gives CDR1 DFQATT, CDR2 SNEGSKA (reference sequence). Deletions cut 3 bases from V and 6 bases from J, with 13 bases between. The CDR3 sequence is 13 residues long.

The V and J genes are TRBV20-1 and TRBJ1-2; TRBD1 aligns across 8 bases. CDR3 length: 13 residues. Losses at the gene ends were 7 bases for V and 0 bases for J; bases not matched to a gene: 4. Germline V CDR1 and CDR2: DFQATT, SNEGSKA (reference sequence). The DNA of the CDR3 is TGCAGTGTGGGACAGGCCTCTAACTATGGCTACACCTTC. Translating gives CSVGQASNYGYTF.

This chain links TRBV20-1 with TRBJ2-1; the D gene is possibly TRBD1 (6 bases). The germline V and J ends were trimmed by 1 base and 6 bases, with 10 bases remaining between them. The CDR3 length is 13 residues. CDR1 DFQATT and CDR2 SNEGSKA come from the germline V gene (reference sequence). This chain's CDR3 is CSARANRVNEQFF. For the CDR3, the DNA is TGCAGTGCTAGAGCTAACAGGGTCAATGAGCAGTTCTTC.

The chain joins TRBV20-1 to TRBJ1-5; D unclear. The CDR3 runs 15 residues. Between the trimmed V and J ends, which lost 0 bases and 4 bases, there was a span of 13 bases. CDR1 and CDR2 from the germline V gene are DFQATT and SNEGSKA (reference sequence). The CDR3 DNA follows: TGCAGTGCTAGAGATAGAGGGATCAGGAATCAGCCCCAGCATTTT. It is translated as CSARDRGIRNQPQHF.

This chain links TRBV20-1 with TRBJ1-2; perhaps TRBD1 as D (5 bases). Deletions cut 5 bases from V and 2 bases from J, with 12 bases between. The length of the CDR3 is 13 residues. Germline V gene sequence: CDR1 DFQATT, CDR2 SNEGSKA (reference sequence). The CDR3 here is CSAGTQGNYGYTF. In DNA, the CDR3 is TGCAGTGCTGGGACCCAGGGAAACTATGGCTACACCTTC.

This sequence joins TRBV2 and TRBJ1-2; D gene unclear. This CDR3 region has 15 residues. The V gene lost 3 bases and the J gene lost 4 bases, with 15 bases spanning the gap. The V gene's germline CDR1 is SNHLY and CDR2 FYNNEI. The DNA for the CDR3 is TGTGCCAGCAGTGATATCACAACCTTTGTCTATGGCTACACCTTC. Protein sequence: CASSDITTFVYGYTF.

V usage is TRBV9 and J usage is TRBJ2-3; D possibly corresponds to TRBD1 (8 bases). Germline V gene data show CDR1 as SGDLS and CDR2 as YYNGEE. V gave up 3 bases and J gave up 7 bases, with 15 bases separating them. The CDR3 spans 14 residues. The CDR3 DNA is TGTGCCAGCAGCGGGGAACAGGGGGGGAATACGCAGTATTTT. It is translated as CASSGEQGGNTQYF.

This clonotype was counted between two and nine times. This chain uses TRBV20-1 with TRBJ1-5, with D maybe TRBD1 (6 bases). This CDR3 is built from 17 residues. Trimming took 0 bases from V and 6 from J, leaving 21 bases between them. Germline values: CDR1 DFQATT, CDR2 SNEGSKA (reference sequence). The CDR3 region is CSAREETGLGRGQPQHF. As DNA, the CDR3 is TGCAGTGCTAGAGAAGAAACAGGGCTGGGTCGAGGTCAGCCCCAGCATTTT.

This clonotype has a handful of counts. A read error may produce the germline difference seen at one junction end. The V and J genes are TRBV12-3 or TRBV12-4 and TRBJ2-5, with D possibly being TRBD2 (5 bases). CDR3 length: 14 residues. CDR3 residues: CAGSLNLRVETQYF. CDR3 in DNA: TGTGCCGGCAGTTTGAACCTGAGGGTAGAGACCCAGTACTTC.

The chain is built from TRBV20-1 and TRBJ2-1; 8 bases agree with TRBD2. CDR3 length: 16 residues. Germline CDR1 reads DFQATT; CDR2 reads SNEGSKA (reference sequence). The V gene end was trimmed by 0 bases and the J gene end by 10 bases; junction bases not matched to a gene: 14. The chain's CDR3 is CSARDSGGADVREQFF. CDR3 DNA sequence: TGCAGTGCTAGAGATTCCGGGGGGGCTGATGTCAGAGAGCAGTTCTTC.

This clonotype was seen many times. This chain joins TRBV6-5 and TRBJ2-7; D call uncertain. The germline V gene has CDR1 MNHEY and CDR2 SVGAGI. There are 14 residues in the CDR3. V lost 2 bases and J 5 bases, leaving 13 bases between the germline ends. CDR3 DNA sequence: TGTGCCAGCAGTTACGCGGCAAGGGTCAACGAGCAGTACTTC. This translates into CASSYAARVNEQYF.

V gene TRBV6-1 combines with J gene TRBJ2-3; D remains ambiguous. Trimming pared 2 bases from V and 4 bases from J, leaving 19 bases between. The CDR3 runs to 17 residues. Germline V gives CDR1 MNHNS, CDR2 SASEGT. The CDR3 DNA sequence: TGTGCCAGCAGTGAACCTATGGTTTGGGGTGGAGCAGATACGCAGTATTTT. It encodes CASSEPMVWGGADTQYF.

This clonotype showed up just once. The chain employs TRBV2 and TRBJ1-4; possible D gene TRBD1, 5 bases. Trimming took off 3 bases at V and 10 bases at J, with 18 bases between the two ends. Germline CDR1 SNHLY, CDR2 FYNNEI. The CDR3 totals 15 residues. CDR3 DNA sequence: TGTGCCAGCAGTGAGATCGGGGGAGCGGATGGAAAACTGTTTTTT. Its protein product is CASSEIGGADGKLFF.

This sequence joins TRBV13 and TRBJ2-7; tentative D call: TRBD2 (6 bases). Deletions cut 1 base from V and 0 bases from J, with 13 bases between. CDR1 is PRHDT, CDR2 FYEKMQ, per germline (reference sequence). The CDR3 length is 16 residues. The CDR3 DNA reads TGTGCCAGCAGCTTAGCCTCGGGGGTTCCCTCCTACGAGCAGTACTTC. It specifies CASSLASGVPSYEQYF.

The chain is built from TRBV19 and TRBJ2-5, with D hard to call. The DNA end is a closer match to TRBJ2-7, so the J assignment may be wrong. CDR1 LNHDA and CDR2 SQIVND come from the germline V gene (reference sequence). The CDR3 runs 14 residues. The CDR3, as DNA: TGTGCCAGTAGTCGGAACGGACCCATCTACGAGCAGTACTTC. Its translation: CASSRNGPIYEQYF.

The gene calls are TRBV18 and TRBJ1-4; TRBD1 is a possible D gene (6 bases). V was trimmed by 10 bases and J by 3 bases, leaving 12 bases between them. There are 13 residues in the CDR3. Per germline, CDR1 KGHSH and CDR2 LQKENI. The CDR3 DNA sequence: TGTGCCACCAAGAAGGGGGCTAATGAAAAACTGTTTTTT. It translates to CATKKGANEKLFF.

The sample holds a few counts of this clonotype. The chain combines TRBV29-1 with TRBJ1-2, with D hard to call. Germline-derived CDR1 and CDR2 are SQVTM and ANQGSEA. V lost 2 bases and J 3 bases, leaving 10 bases between the germline ends. The CDR3 totals 13 residues. Here the CDR3 DNA reads TGCAGCGTTGAACGCGACGGGCACTATGGCTACACCTTC. Amino acid sequence: CSVERDGHYGYTF.